This T cell receptor (beta chain) appears in the sequencing data of a study of T cell changes during pregnancy in multiple sclerosis. With 1 base removed from V and 7 bases from J, the gap between germline ends came to 7 bases. Germline V CDR1 and CDR2: MNHNY, SVGAGI (reference sequence). The CDR3 is 12 amino acids. The protocol was immunoSEQ multiplex PCR, while the TCRdb copy is restricted to in-frame clones and leaves out a portion. The sample contains about 20,000 clones, 75% to 90% of which appear only once. The sequence came from a female donor in good health, enrolled as a control in a pregnancy study. This sequence joins TRBV6-6 and TRBJ1-1; possible D gene TRBD1, 5 bases. Here the sequenced sample was CD8+ T cells from peripheral blood mononuclear cells, taken after pregnancy. The CDR3: CASSYWGDEAFF. In nucleotides, the CDR3 is TGTGCCAGCAGTTACTGGGGGGATGAAGCTTTCTTT.